This T cell receptor (beta chain) was documented in a study of blood T cells in healthy people across ages. Whole-study results and caveats: The authors considered diversity estimates from one million T cells to be underestimates.

Using a J-beta primer mix together with a sample-barcoded 5' primer, a second PCR was run for roughly 7 to 11 cycles. MiXCR, applied by TCRdb to the 5' RACE reads, yields one record per CDR3 protein. The sample comprises over 700,000 distinct CDR3 sequences, 20% to 30% of which are singletons, and under 9.5% rests with the top ten. Total RNA was extracted at no less than 6 micrograms per sample. A few counts support this clonotype. Its antigen is not identified. The CDR3 sequence is 17 residues long. Germline V CDR1 and CDR2: SQVTM, ANQGSEA. The germline V and J ends were trimmed by 4 bases and 4 bases, with 23 bases remaining between them. This sample was also put to use in a study of T cells of mothers and their children.

This TCR derives from a boy between 10 and 17 years old in good health. The genes are TRBV29-1 and TRBJ2-1; possibly TRBD2 for D (5 bases). Source material: blood. Written as DNA, the CDR3 is TGCAGCGTTGTGCCCCGGGGTAAACCCCCGGGTTACAATGAGCAGTTCTTC. Encoded protein: CSVVPRGKPPGYNEQFF.